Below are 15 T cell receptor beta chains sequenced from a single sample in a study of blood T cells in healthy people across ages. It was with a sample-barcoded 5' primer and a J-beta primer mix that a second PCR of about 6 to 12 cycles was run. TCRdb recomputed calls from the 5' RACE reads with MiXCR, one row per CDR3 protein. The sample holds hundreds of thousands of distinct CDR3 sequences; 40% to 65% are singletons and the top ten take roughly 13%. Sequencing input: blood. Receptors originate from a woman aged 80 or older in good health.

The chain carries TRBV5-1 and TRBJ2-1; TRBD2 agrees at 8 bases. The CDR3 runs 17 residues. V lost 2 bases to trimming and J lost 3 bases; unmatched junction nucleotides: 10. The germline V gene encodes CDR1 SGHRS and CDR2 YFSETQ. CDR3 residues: CASSFRGGIGNYNEQFF. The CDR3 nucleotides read TGCGCCAGCAGCTTTCGGGGGGGGATAGGGAACTACAATGAGCAGTTCTTC. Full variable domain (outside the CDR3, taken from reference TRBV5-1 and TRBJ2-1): KAGVTQTPRYLIKTRGQQVTLSCSPISGHRSVSWYQQTPGQGLQFLFEYFSETQRNKGNFPGRFSGRQFSNSRSEMNVSTLELGDSALYLCASSFRGGIGNYNEQFFGPGTRLTVL.

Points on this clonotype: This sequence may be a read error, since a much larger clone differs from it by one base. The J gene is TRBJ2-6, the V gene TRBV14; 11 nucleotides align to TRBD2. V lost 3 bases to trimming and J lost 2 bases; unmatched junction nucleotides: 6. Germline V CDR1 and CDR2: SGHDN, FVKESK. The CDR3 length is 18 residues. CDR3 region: CASSQLAGGFPGANVLTF. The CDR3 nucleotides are TGTGCCAGCAGCCAGCTAGCGGGAGGATTCCCTGGGGCCAACGTCCTGACTTTC.

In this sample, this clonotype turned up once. In nucleotides, the CDR3 is TGTGCCAGCAGCTTAGTGCGGATCAGCTCCTACAATGAGCAGTTCTTC. Protein product: CASSLVRISSYNEQFF. This chain connects TRBV7-9 to TRBJ2-1; D ambiguous. The CDR3 is 16 residues long. Germline CDR1 is SEHNR and CDR2 is FQNEAQ (reference sequence). Trimming took off 1 base at V and 0 bases at J, with 10 bases between the two ends.

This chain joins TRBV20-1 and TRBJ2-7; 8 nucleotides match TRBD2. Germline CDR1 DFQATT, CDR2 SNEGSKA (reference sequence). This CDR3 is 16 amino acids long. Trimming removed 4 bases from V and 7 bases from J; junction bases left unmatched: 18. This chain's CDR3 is CSAKSYSGETYNEQYF. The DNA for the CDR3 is TGCAGTGCTAAAAGCTATAGCGGGGAGACCTACAATGAGCAGTACTTC.

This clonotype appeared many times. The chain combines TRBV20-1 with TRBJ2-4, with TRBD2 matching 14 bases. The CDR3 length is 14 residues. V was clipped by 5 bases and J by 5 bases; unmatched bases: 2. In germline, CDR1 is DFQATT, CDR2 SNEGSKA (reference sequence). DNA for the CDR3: TGCAGTGCTCTGACTAGCGGGGGGGAAAACATTCAGTACTTC. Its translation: CSALTSGGENIQYF.

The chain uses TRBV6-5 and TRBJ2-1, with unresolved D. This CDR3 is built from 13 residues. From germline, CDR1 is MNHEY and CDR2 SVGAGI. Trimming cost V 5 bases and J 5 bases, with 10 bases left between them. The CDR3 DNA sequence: TGTGCCAGCAGTACTCGACACCACAATGAGCAGTTCTTC. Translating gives CASSTRHHNEQFF.

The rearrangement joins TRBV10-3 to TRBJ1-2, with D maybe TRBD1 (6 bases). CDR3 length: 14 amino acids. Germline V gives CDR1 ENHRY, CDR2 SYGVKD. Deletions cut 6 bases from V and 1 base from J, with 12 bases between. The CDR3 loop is CAIRHREDNYGYTF. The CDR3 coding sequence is TGTGCCATCAGACACAGGGAAGATAACTATGGCTACACCTTC.

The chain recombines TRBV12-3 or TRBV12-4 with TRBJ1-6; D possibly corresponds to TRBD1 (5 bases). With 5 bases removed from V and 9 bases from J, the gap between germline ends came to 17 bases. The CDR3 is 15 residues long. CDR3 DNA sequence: TGTGCCAGCAGTCCGTTGGGGACCGGCGGTTCACCCCTCCACTTT. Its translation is CASSPLGTGGSPLHF.

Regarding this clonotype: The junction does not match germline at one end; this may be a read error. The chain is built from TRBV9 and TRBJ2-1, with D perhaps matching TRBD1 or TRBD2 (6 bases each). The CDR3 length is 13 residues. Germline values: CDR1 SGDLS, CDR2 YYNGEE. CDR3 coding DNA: TGTGTCAGCAGCGTAGCTACCGGGGGCTGGCAGTTCTTC. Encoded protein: CVSSVATGGWQFF.

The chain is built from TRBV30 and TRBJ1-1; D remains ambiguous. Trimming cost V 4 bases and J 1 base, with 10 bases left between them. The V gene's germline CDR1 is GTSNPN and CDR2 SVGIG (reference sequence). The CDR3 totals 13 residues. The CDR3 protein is CAWNREANTEAFF. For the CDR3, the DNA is TGTGCCTGGAACCGGGAGGCGAACACTGAAGCTTTCTTT.

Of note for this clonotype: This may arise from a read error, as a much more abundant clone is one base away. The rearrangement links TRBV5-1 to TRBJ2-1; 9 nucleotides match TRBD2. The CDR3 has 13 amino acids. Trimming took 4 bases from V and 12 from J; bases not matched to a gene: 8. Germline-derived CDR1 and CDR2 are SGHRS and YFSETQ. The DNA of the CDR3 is TGCGCCAGCAGCGTGACTAGCGGAGGAGCGCAGTTCTTC. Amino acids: CASSVTSGGAQFF.

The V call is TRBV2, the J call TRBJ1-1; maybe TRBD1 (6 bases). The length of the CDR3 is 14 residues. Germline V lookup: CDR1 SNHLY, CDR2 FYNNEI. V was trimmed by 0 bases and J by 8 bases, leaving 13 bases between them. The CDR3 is CASSEALRGAEAFF. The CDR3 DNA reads TGTGCCAGCAGTGAAGCGCTTCGGGGGGCCGAAGCTTTCTTT.

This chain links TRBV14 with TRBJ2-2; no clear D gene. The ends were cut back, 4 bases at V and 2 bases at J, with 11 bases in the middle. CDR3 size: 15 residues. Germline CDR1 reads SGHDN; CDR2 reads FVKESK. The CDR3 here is CASSPHGPNTGELFF. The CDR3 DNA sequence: TGTGCCAGCAGCCCCCATGGCCCAAACACCGGGGAGCTGTTTTTT.

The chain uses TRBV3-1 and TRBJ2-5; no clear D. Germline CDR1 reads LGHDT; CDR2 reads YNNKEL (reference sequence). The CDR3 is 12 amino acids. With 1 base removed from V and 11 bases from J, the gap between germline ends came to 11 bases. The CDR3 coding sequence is TGTGCCAGCAGCCAAGCAGGTAATCAGCAGTACTTC. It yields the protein CASSQAGNQQYF.

The CDR3 is CASSLGREQETQYF. CDR3 in DNA: TGTGCCAGCAGCTTGGGACGGGAGCAAGAGACCCAGTACTTC. The chain combines TRBV12-3 or TRBV12-4 with TRBJ2-5, with D possibly TRBD2 on 6 matching bases. The CDR3 loop spans 14 amino acids. Trimming cost V 6 bases and J 2 bases, with 13 bases left between them.